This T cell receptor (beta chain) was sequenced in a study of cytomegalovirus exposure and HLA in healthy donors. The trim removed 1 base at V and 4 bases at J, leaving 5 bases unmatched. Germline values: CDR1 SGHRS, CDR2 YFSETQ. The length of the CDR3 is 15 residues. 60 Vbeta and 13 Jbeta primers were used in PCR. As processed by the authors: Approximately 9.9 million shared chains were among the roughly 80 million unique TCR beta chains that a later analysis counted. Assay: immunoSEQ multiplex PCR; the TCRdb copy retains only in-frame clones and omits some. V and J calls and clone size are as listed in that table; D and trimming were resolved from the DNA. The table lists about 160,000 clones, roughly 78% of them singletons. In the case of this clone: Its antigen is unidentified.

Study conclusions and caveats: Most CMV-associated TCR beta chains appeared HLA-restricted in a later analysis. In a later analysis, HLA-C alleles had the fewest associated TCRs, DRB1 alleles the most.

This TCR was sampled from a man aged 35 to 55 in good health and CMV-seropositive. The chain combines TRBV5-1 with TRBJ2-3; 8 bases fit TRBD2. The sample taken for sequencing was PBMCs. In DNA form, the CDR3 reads TGCGCCAGCAGCTTGAGATCCGGGGGGGCAGATACGCAGTATTTT. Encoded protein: CASSLRSGGADTQYF.